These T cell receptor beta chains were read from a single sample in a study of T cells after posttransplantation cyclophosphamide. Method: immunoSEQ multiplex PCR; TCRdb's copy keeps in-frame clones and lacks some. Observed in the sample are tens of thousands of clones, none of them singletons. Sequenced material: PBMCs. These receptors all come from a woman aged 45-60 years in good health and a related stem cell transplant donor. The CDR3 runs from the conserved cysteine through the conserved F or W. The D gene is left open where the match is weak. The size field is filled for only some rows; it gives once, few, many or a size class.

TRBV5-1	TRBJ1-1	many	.	TGCGCCAGCAGCTGGACAGAAGGCACTGAAGCTTTCTTT	CASSWTEGTEAFF
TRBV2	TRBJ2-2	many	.	TGTGCCAGCAGTTATAACGGGGAGCTGTTTTTT	CASSYNGELFF
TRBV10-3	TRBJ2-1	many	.	TGTGCCATCAGTGTTCCGGGGAAGGCGGGTTGGAGTGGCAATGAGCAGTTCTTC	CAISVPGKAGWSGNEQFF
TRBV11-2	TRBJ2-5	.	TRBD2	TGTGCCAGCAGCTTATTAGCGGGAGGCCACCAAGAGACCCAGTACTTC	CASSLLAGGHQETQYF
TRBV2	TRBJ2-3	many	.	TGTGCCAGCAGCGCTGAAAGGGGGACCCGCACAGATACGCAGTATTTT	CASSAERGTRTDTQYF
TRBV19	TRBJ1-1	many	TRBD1	TGTGCCAGTAGTCCGGGGACAGGGAGCACTGAAGCTTTCTTT	CASSPGTGSTEAFF
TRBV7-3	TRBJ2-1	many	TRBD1	TGTGCCAGCAGACGACAGGGGGACTCCTACAATGAGCAGTTCTTC	CASRRQGDSYNEQFF
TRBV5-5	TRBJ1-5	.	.	TGTGCCAGCAGCGGGGTGCTAGGGGCAGCTCAGCCCCAGCATTTT	CASSGVLGAAQPQHF
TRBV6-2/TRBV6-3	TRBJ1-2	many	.	TGTGCCAGCACCACAGCGGGGGACGGATATGGCTACACCTTC	CASTTAGDGYGYTF
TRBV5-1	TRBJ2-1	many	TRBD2	TGCGCCAGCAGCTTGGATAGCGGGAGCCGCAATGAGCAGTTCTTC	CASSLDSGSRNEQFF
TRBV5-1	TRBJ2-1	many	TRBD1	TGCGCCAGCAGCTTCGGGACAGGCAGCGATGAGCAGTTCTTC	CASSFGTGSDEQFF
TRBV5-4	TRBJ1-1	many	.	TGTGCCAGCAGCTCCTTTTCGGGGGACACTGAAGCTTTCTTT	CASSSFSGDTEAFF
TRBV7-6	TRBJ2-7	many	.	TGTGCCAGCAGCTTAGCAGGGGCTTACTACGAGCAGTACTTC	CASSLAGAYYEQYF
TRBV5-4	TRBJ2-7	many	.	TGTGCCAGCAGCCTCGAACTAGATACCTACGAGCAGTACTTC	CASSLELDTYEQYF
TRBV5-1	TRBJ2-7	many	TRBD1	TGCGCCAGCAGCGTACCGAACCGGGACAGCTACGAGCAGTACTTC	CASSVPNRDSYEQYF
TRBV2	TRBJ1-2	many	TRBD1	TGTGCCAGCAGTGCCGGGACAGGGGGAAATTACTATGGCTACACCTTC	CASSAGTGGNYYGYTF
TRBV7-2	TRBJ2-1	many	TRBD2	TGTGCCAGCAGCCCTCTAGCGGGATCCTACAATGAGCAGTTCTTC	CASSPLAGSYNEQFF
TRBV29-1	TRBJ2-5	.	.	TGCAGCGCCTGGGGTATGGGGGCGAACTCGCTTCAAGAGACCCAGTACTTC	CSAWGMGANSLQETQYF
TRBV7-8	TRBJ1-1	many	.	TGTGCCAGCAGCTTAGGTCCACTAAACACTGAAGCTTTCTTT	CASSLGPLNTEAFF
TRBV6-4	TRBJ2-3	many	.	TGTGCCAGCAGTGGTAGCGGCACAGATACGCAGTATTTT	CASSGSGTDTQYF
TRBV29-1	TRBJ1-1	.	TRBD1	TGCAGCGTTTTGGATACAGGGGAGCCGAACACTGAAGCTTTCTTT	CSVLDTGEPNTEAFF
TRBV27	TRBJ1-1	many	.	TGTGCCAGCAGAATATCAGGAGGAACTGAAGCTTTCTTT	CASRISGGTEAFF
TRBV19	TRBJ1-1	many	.	TGTGCCTCCCTCGGGCAGGGGAGGGAGGGCACTGAAGCTTTCTTT	CASLGQGREGTEAFF
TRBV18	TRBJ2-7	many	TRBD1	TGTGCCAGCTCTTACAGGGGGGCGAGCTCCTACGAGCAGTACTTC	CASSYRGASSYEQYF
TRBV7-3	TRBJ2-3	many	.	TGTGCCAGCAGCTTACAGCGAGGGGGCACAGATACGCAGTATTTT	CASSLQRGGTDTQYF
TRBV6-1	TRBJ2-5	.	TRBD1	TGTGCCAGCAGTCTACAGGGGATTATCGGGGAGACCCAGTACTTC	CASSLQGIIGETQYF
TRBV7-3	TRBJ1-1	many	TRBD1	TGTGCCAGCAGCCGGGACAGGGAGATTGAAGCTTTCTTT	CASSRDREIEAFF